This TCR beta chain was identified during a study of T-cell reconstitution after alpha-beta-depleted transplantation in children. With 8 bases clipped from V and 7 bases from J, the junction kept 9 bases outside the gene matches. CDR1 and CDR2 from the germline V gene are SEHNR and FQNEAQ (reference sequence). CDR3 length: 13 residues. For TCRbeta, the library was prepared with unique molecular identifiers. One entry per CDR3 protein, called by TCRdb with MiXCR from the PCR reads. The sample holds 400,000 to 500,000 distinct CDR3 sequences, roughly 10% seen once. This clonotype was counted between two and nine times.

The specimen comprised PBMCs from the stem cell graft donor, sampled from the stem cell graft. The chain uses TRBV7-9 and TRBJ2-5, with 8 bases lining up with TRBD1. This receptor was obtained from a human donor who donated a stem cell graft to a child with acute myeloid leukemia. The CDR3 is CASGQGQAGTQYF. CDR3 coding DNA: TGTGCCAGCGGACAGGGTCAGGCGGGGACCCAGTACTTC.